These T cell receptor beta chains were read from a single sample in a study of blood T cell repertoires in COVID-19. The data were produced by immunoSEQ multiplex PCR, yet TCRdb's version contains in-frame clones alone and is incomplete. The table lists some 670,000 clones, over 80% of them singletons. The sample consisted of peripheral blood. These receptor sequences come from a woman aged 18-29 years with acute or convalescent COVID-19. Both conserved end residues are part of each CDR3. A D gene is named only where the DNA matches it firmly. Rows give clone size only sometimes, using once, few, many, or a class for an expanded clone.

CASRTSGDTQYF,TGTGCCAGCAGGACTAGCGGGGACACGCAGTATTTT,TRBV2,TRBJ2-3,TRBD2,-
CASSIQGQPWKAFF,TGTGCCAGCAGCATCCAGGGACAGCCCTGGAAAGCTTTCTTT,TRBV5-6,TRBJ1-1,TRBD1,-
CASSPSGGHYGYTF,TGCGCCAGCAGCCCCTCAGGGGGCCATTATGGCTACACCTTC,TRBV4-3,TRBJ1-2,TRBD1,-
CASTTGQGASHTF,TGTGCCAGCACAACCGGACAGGGGGCTTCCCACACCTTC,TRBV6-5,TRBJ1-2,TRBD1,-
CASSWALNTEAFF,TGTGCCAGCAGTTGGGCTTTGAACACTGAAGCTTTCTTT,TRBV27,TRBJ1-1,-,-
CAWRRISGANVLTF,TGTGCCTGGAGGAGAATATCTGGGGCCAACGTCCTGACTTTC,TRBV30,TRBJ2-6,-,-
CASSGAGGNYGYTF,TGTGCCAGCAGCGGAGCGGGCGGTAACTATGGCTACACCTTC,TRBV6-5,TRBJ1-2,-,-
CASSYDRNRYGYTF,TGTGCCAGCAGTTATGACAGAAACCGGTATGGCTACACCTTC,TRBV6-5,TRBJ1-2,-,-
CAISDLGTQSYEQYF,TGTGCCATCAGTGACCTCGGGACACAGTCCTACGAGCAGTACTTC,TRBV10-3,TRBJ2-7,-,-
CASSLRLAANNEQFF,TGTGCCAGCAGCTTGAGACTAGCGGCTAACAATGAGCAGTTCTTC,TRBV7-8,TRBJ2-1,TRBD2,-
CASSLRGQGTDTQYF,TGTGCCAGCAGCCTCCGCGGACAGGGCACAGATACGCAGTATTTT,TRBV6-2/TRBV6-3,TRBJ2-3,TRBD1,-
CASSPQGAGANVLTF,TGTGCCAGCAGTCCACAGGGTGCCGGGGCCAACGTCCTGACTTTC,TRBV6-5,TRBJ2-6,-,-
CASSYDSGGYEQYF,TGTGCCAGCAGTTACGATAGCGGAGGCTACGAGCAGTACTTC,TRBV6-2/TRBV6-3,TRBJ2-7,-,-
CASSPGTGNSPLHF,TGTGCCAGCAGCCCCGGGACAGGGAATTCACCCCTCCACTTT,TRBV9,TRBJ1-6,TRBD1,-
CSARWQETQYF,TGCAGTGCTAGATGGCAGGAGACCCAGTACTTC,TRBV20-1,TRBJ2-5,-,-
CASSLIVAGELFF,TGTGCCAGCAGTTTAATTGTCGCCGGGGAGCTGTTTTTT,TRBV27,TRBJ2-2,-,-
CASSLGGLGGRYGYTF,TGCGCCAGCAGCTTGGGTGGTCTTGGCGGCCGCTATGGCTACACCTTC,TRBV5-1,TRBJ1-2,-,few
CASSFPGLNTEAFF,TGTGCCAGCAGCTTCCCAGGGCTAAACACTGAAGCTTTCTTT,TRBV11-2,TRBJ1-1,-,-